The 26 T cell receptor beta chains below all came from one sample that was sequenced in a study of T cell changes during pregnancy in multiple sclerosis. The table came from immunoSEQ multiplex PCR; TCRdb's copy has only in-frame clones and leaves some out. The profile covers around 46,000 clones, with 80% to 90% appearing a single time and just over 8% taken by the ten largest. The source was CD8+ T cells from peripheral blood mononuclear cells, collected in the second trimester of pregnancy. The receptors were gathered from a female donor with multiple sclerosis, enrolled in a pregnancy study.

The J gene is TRBJ2-7, the V gene TRBV9; 7 nucleotides agree with TRBD1. CDR3 size: 13 residues. The germline V gene encodes CDR1 SGDLS and CDR2 YYNGEE. Losses at the gene ends were 3 bases for V and 3 bases for J; bases not matched to a gene: 3. For the CDR3, the DNA is TGTGCCAGCAGCGAAGGGACAGACTACGAGCAGTACTTC. Translated, it gives CASSEGTDYEQYF.

The rearrangement joins TRBV6-5 to TRBJ1-2; 8 bases align to TRBD1. From germline, CDR1 is MNHEY and CDR2 SVGAGI. The V gene end was trimmed by 6 bases and the J gene end by 8 bases; junction bases not matched to a gene: 5. The CDR3 runs 12 residues. CDR3 in amino acids: CASSYQGAGYTF. In DNA form, the CDR3 reads TGTGCCAGCAGCTACCAGGGGGCGGGCTACACCTTC.

The chain has TRBV15 and TRBJ1-1; 9 positions agree with TRBD1. CDR1 and CDR2 from the germline V gene are LNHNV and YYDKDF (reference sequence). CDR3 size: 14 residues. The V segment lost 6 bases and the J segment 1 base; nucleotides outside the gene matches: 3. CDR3 DNA: TGTGCCACCAGTCCACAGGGGGCGAACACTGAAGCTTTCTTT. Its translation: CATSPQGANTEAFF.

J is TRBJ1-1 and V is TRBV2; a weak D match, TRBD1 (5 bases). Germline V CDR1 and CDR2: SNHLY, FYNNEI. Trimming cost V 7 bases and J 1 base, with 13 bases left between them. The CDR3 is 14 amino acids. CDR3 nucleotides: TGTGCCAGCATGGCGGGGGGGAGGAACACTGAAGCTTTCTTT. Encoded protein: CASMAGGRNTEAFF.

The chain is built from TRBV19 and TRBJ2-7; 10 nucleotides align to TRBD2. V dropped 6 bases and J dropped 2; count of bases not matched to a gene: 4. Germline assignment: CDR1 LNHDA and CDR2 SQIVND (reference sequence). CDR3 size: 14 residues. Here the CDR3 reads CASSERGGPYEQYF. CDR3 coding DNA: TGTGCCAGTAGCGAGCGGGGGGGCCCCTACGAGCAGTACTTC. Full variable domain (missing parts from reference TRBV19 and TRBJ2-7): DGGITQSPKYLFRKEGQNVTLSCEQNLNHDAMYWYRQDPGQGLRLIYYSQIVNDFQKGDIAEGYSVSREKKESFPLTVTSAQKNPTAFYLCASSERGGPYEQYFGPGTRLTVT.

J is TRBJ2-5 and V is TRBV13; 10 bases fit TRBD2. Germline loops: CDR1 PRHDT, CDR2 FYEKMQ (reference sequence). The CDR3 runs to 17 residues. Trimming at V came to 1 base and at J to 5 bases, leaving 10 bases not matched to a gene. CDR3 nucleotide sequence: TGTGCCAGCAGCTTAGCTTCGAGCGGGGGGGCCAAGGAGACCCAGTACTTC. Translating it yields CASSLASSGGAKETQYF.

The gene calls are TRBV7-9 and TRBJ1-3, with 8 bases that match TRBD1. The CDR3 is 14 amino acids. After removal of 5 bases from V and 2 bases from J, the junction contained 2 bases not matched to a gene. In germline, CDR1 is SEHNR, CDR2 FQNEAQ (reference sequence). The CDR3 here is CASSPTGAGNTIYF. CDR3 DNA sequence: TGTGCCAGCAGCCCGACAGGGGCTGGAAACACCATATATTTT.

The J gene is TRBJ1-2, the V gene TRBV25-1, with TRBD1 as a possible D gene (5 bases). This CDR3 comprises 14 residues. Germline V gene lookup returns CDR1 MGHDK and CDR2 SYGVNS. Trimming took off 3 bases at V and 0 bases at J, with 8 bases between the two ends. DNA of the CDR3: TGTGCCAGCAGTGAGGGACTTGCTAACTATGGCTACACCTTC. Amino acids: CASSEGLANYGYTF.

The rearrangement links TRBV7-8 to TRBJ2-1; 7 bases fit TRBD2. The germline CDR1 and CDR2 sequences are SGHVS and FQNEAQ. With 1 base clipped from V and 4 bases from J, the junction kept 7 bases outside the gene matches. This CDR3 is 16 amino acids long. The CDR3: CASSLGSSGLYNEQFF. The CDR3 DNA reads TGTGCCAGCAGCTTAGGTAGTAGCGGGTTATACAATGAGCAGTTCTTC.

Only a few counts were recorded for this clone. V and J are TRBV7-3 and TRBJ2-7; TRBD1 aligns across 9 bases. CDR3 length: 16 residues. V lost 4 bases, J lost 3 bases, and 10 bases stayed unmatched. Per the germline V gene, CDR1 is SGHTA and CDR2 is FQGTGA. DNA of the CDR3: TGTGCCAGCAGCTCTCGACGGGACAGGGCCGTCTACGAGCAGTACTTC. Residues: CASSSRRDRAVYEQYF.

The chain links TRBV7-9 to TRBJ2-1, with D unresolved. Between the trimmed V and J ends, which lost 3 bases and 10 bases, there was a span of 13 bases. The germline CDR1 and CDR2 sequences are SEHNR and FQNEAQ (reference sequence). This CDR3 comprises 13 residues. CDR3 nucleotide sequence: TGTGCCAGCAGCTTTGGCCCCCTAGGCGAGCAGTTCTTC. Translated: CASSFGPLGEQFF.

V usage is TRBV30 and J usage is TRBJ2-5; D is possibly TRBD2 (5 bases). There are 14 residues in the CDR3. Per germline, CDR1 GTSNPN and CDR2 SVGIG (reference sequence). Trimming removed 2 bases at V and 1 base at J, with 11 bases between. The CDR3 reads CAWSFASGQETQYF. CDR3 DNA: TGTGCCTGGAGTTTTGCGAGCGGCCAAGAGACCCAGTACTTC.

The V and J genes are TRBV7-6 and TRBJ2-1; possible D gene TRBD2, 5 bases. The CDR3 has 11 amino acids. The germline V gene has CDR1 SGHVS and CDR2 FNYEAQ. V lost 5 bases to trimming and J lost 9 bases, with 8 bases between them. CDR3: CASSEGIEQFF. The CDR3 nucleotides read TGTGCCAGCAGCGAGGGTATTGAGCAGTTCTTC.

V gene TRBV6-4 combines with J gene TRBJ2-3, with TRBD1 as a possible D gene (5 bases). The CDR3 extends over 14 amino acids. Trimming cost V 3 bases and J 0 bases, with 7 bases left between them. From germline, CDR1 is MRHNA and CDR2 SNTAGT. The CDR3: CASSERGSTDTQYF. The CDR3 region has the DNA TGTGCCAGCAGTGAAAGGGGAAGCACAGATACGCAGTATTTT.

This chain links TRBV19 with TRBJ2-1; 8 bases are a match to TRBD2. Germline V lookup: CDR1 LNHDA, CDR2 SQIVND (reference sequence). The CDR3 spans 16 residues. Losses at the gene ends were 5 bases for V and 0 bases for J; bases not matched to a gene: 6. The CDR3 here is CASSSVAGSSYNEQFF. CDR3 DNA sequence: TGTGCCAGTAGTTCAGTAGCGGGGAGCTCCTACAATGAGCAGTTCTTC. The complete variable domain, with remaining parts taken from reference TRBV19 and TRBJ2-1, reads DGGITQSPKYLFRKEGQNVTLSCEQNLNHDAMYWYRQDPGQGLRLIYYSQIVNDFQKGDIAEGYSVSREKKESFPLTVTSAQKNPTAFYLCASSSVAGSSYNEQFFGPGTRLTVL.

The V and J genes are TRBV5-1 and TRBJ1-4, with 8 bases fitting TRBD1. Losses at the gene ends were 4 bases for V and 8 bases for J; bases not matched to a gene: 7. The CDR3 consists of 14 residues. Germline V lookup: CDR1 SGHRS, CDR2 YFSETQ. CDR3 bases: TGCGCCAGCAGCGGGACAGGCCTAAGGGAAAAACTGTTTTTT. This sequence encodes CASSGTGLREKLFF.

This rearrangement joins TRBV10-3 to TRBJ2-5, with D possibly TRBD1 on 5 matching bases. This CDR3 contains 16 residues. Germline V gene sequence: CDR1 ENHRY, CDR2 SYGVKD. Trimming took off 2 bases at V and 3 bases at J, with 16 bases between the two ends. CDR3 sequence (DNA): TGTGCCATCAGTGAGGGGGCATTGACCGCCGAAGAGACCCAGTACTTC. Translating gives CAISEGALTAEETQYF.

The V and J genes are TRBV27 and TRBJ2-1; the match to TRBD2 covers 9 bases. Germline V CDR1 and CDR2: MNHEY, SMNVEV (reference sequence). The CDR3 totals 15 residues. The V and J ends lost 1 base and 5 bases, in that order; junction bases with no gene match: 3. The CDR3 region is CASSLWPSGDNEQFF. CDR3 DNA sequence: TGTGCCAGCAGTTTATGGCCTAGCGGGGACAATGAGCAGTTCTTC.

The chain joins TRBV15 to TRBJ2-3; the match to TRBD1 covers 8 bases. There are 15 residues in the CDR3. Germline CDR1 reads LNHNV; CDR2 reads YYDKDF (reference sequence). Unmatched junction bases numbered 4, after V lost 5 bases and J lost 0 bases. The CDR3 DNA reads as TGTGCCACCAGCCCGGGACAGGAGAGCACAGATACGCAGTATTTT. This encodes CATSPGQESTDTQYF.

The V and J genes are TRBV7-8 and TRBJ1-2; D possibly corresponds to TRBD1 (6 bases). The V end lost 1 base, the J end lost 4 bases, and 10 bases lay between the germline ends. The germline V gene has CDR1 SGHVS and CDR2 FQNEAQ. This CDR3 has 14 amino acids. The CDR3 protein is CASSLEAGAYGYTF. CDR3 nucleotide sequence: TGTGCCAGCAGCTTAGAAGCAGGGGCCTATGGCTACACCTTC.

DNA of the CDR3: TGTGCCAGCAGCGTAGGAGGCACAGATACGCAGTATTTT. Translating it yields CASSVGGTDTQYF. The chain links TRBV9 to TRBJ2-3; D is ambiguous. The germline V and J ends were trimmed by 0 bases and 1 base, with 3 bases remaining between them. The CDR3 has 13 residues. Germline V gene lookup returns CDR1 SGDLS and CDR2 YYNGEE.

This clone came up once. The gene calls are TRBV11-2 and TRBJ1-1; D is unresolved. Germline-derived CDR1 and CDR2 are SGHAT and FQNNGV. V lost 2 bases and J lost 7, with 23 bases in between. There are 17 residues in the CDR3. This CDR3 reads CASSLWEGRRRSGEAFF. CDR3 DNA: TGTGCCAGCAGCTTATGGGAGGGAAGGCGACGCAGCGGTGAAGCTTTCTTT.

This chain connects TRBV6-6 to TRBJ2-5, with 7 bases fitting TRBD1. Germline V gene data show CDR1 as MNHNY and CDR2 as SVGAGI (reference sequence). The trim removed 5 bases at V and 5 bases at J, leaving 11 bases unmatched. CDR3 size: 15 residues. The chain's CDR3 is CASSQKTGRGETQYF. The CDR3 bases are TGTGCCAGCAGTCAAAAGACAGGGCGCGGGGAGACCCAGTACTTC.

This clone was counted between two and nine times. This chain joins TRBV13 and TRBJ1-1; D gene ambiguous. This CDR3 is built from 12 residues. Trimming cost V 8 bases and J 4 bases, with 11 bases left between them. The V gene's germline CDR1 is PRHDT and CDR2 FYEKMQ (reference sequence). CDR3 DNA sequence: TGTGCCAGCTCTCCGGGTTTCACTGAAGCTTTCTTT. Protein: CASSPGFTEAFF.

The genes are TRBV28 and TRBJ1-5; TRBD1 agrees at 7 bases. The CDR3 runs 15 residues. The V and J ends lost 5 bases and 4 bases, in that order; junction bases with no gene match: 8. CDR1 is MDHEN, CDR2 SYDVKM, per germline. The CDR3 DNA reads TGTGCCAGCAGTCTCGGGACAGCGACAAATCAGCCCCAGCATTTT. Its protein is CASSLGTATNQPQHF.

This sequence joins TRBV27 and TRBJ2-2; D not certain. Germline V CDR1 and CDR2: MNHEY, SMNVEV (reference sequence). This CDR3 contains 14 residues. V shed 4 bases and J shed 3 bases, with 9 bases lying between them. The CDR3 coding sequence is TGTGCCAGCAGTTCAACAGCAGACACCGGGGAGCTGTTTTTT. This encodes CASSSTADTGELFF.